This T cell receptor beta chain was observed in a study of Ad26.COV2.S vaccination and SARS-CoV-2 variants. Study results and limitations: While placebo recipients had lower spike-specific TCR breadth, vaccine recipients had more.

Germline V lookup: CDR1 MNHNS, CDR2 SASEGT. The V gene lost 2 bases and the J gene lost 3 bases, with 11 bases spanning the gap. This CDR3 spans 14 amino acids. The data were produced by immunoSEQ multiplex PCR, yet TCRdb's version contains in-frame clones alone and is incomplete. The data contain approximately 140,000 clones, 80% to 90% of them singletons. As to this clone: The antigen remains undetermined.

This TCR was sampled from a human donor who had recovered from COVID-19. The sample consisted of peripheral blood, taken after recovery from COVID-19. This chain connects TRBV6-1 to TRBJ2-7; possible D gene TRBD1, 6 bases. The CDR3 nucleotides read TGTGCCAGCAGTGAAAAGGGACACCTCTACGAGCAGTACTTC. It yields the protein CASSEKGHLYEQYF.